A single sample gave rise to the 5 T cell receptor beta chains below, sequenced in a study of graft-versus-host responses after intestinal transplantation. Clones were sequenced by immunoSEQ multiplex PCR, and TCRdb holds only the in-frame ones, with some missing. The table shows roughly 36,000 clones, with 80% to 85% occurring only once. The input for sequencing was PBMCs, taken about 160 weeks after transplant. The receptors stem from a human patient who received an intestinal transplant, so some T cells may come from the graft donor.

This CDR3 is CASSVGLVVQETQYF. In DNA, the CDR3 is TGTGCCAGCAGCGTAGGACTTGTGGTACAAGAGACCCAGTACTTC. The chain combines TRBV9 with TRBJ2-5; D remains unclear. V was trimmed by 0 bases and J by 2 bases, leaving 11 bases between them. CDR1 and CDR2 (germline): SGDLS, YYNGEE. This CDR3 spans 15 amino acids.

CDR3 sequence: CASSVGASLRNNEQFF. CDR3 sequence (DNA): TGTGCCAGCAGCGTAGGCGCTAGCTTACGGAACAATGAGCAGTTCTTC. The chain combines TRBV9 with TRBJ2-1; D possibly corresponds to TRBD2 (5 bases). In germline, CDR1 is SGDLS, CDR2 YYNGEE. This CDR3 has 16 amino acids. With 0 bases removed from V and 5 bases from J, the gap between germline ends came to 15 bases.

The genes are TRBV9 and TRBJ2-5; D is undetermined. The CDR3 is 16 residues long. V was cut by 4 bases and J by 2 bases, with 18 bases left in between. CDR1 and CDR2 (germline): SGDLS, YYNGEE. This CDR3 reads CASSSQPVTPQETQYF. The CDR3 region has the DNA TGTGCCAGCAGCTCGCAACCGGTAACTCCTCAAGAGACCCAGTACTTC.

The rearrangement uses TRBV4-1 and TRBJ2-5; TRBD2 matches 8 bases. The CDR3 consists of 14 residues. CDR1 is MGHRA, CDR2 YSYEKL, per germline. The junction had 5 bases not matched to a gene; V was cut back by 3 bases and J by 5 bases. CDR3 in amino acids: CASSHLGGDETQYF. The CDR3 DNA follows: TGCGCCAGCAGCCATCTCGGGGGGGATGAGACCCAGTACTTC.

The V and J genes are TRBV19 and TRBJ2-7; D tentatively reads TRBD1 or TRBD2 (5 bases each). The length of the CDR3 is 14 residues. Trimming took 1 base from V and 5 from J, leaving 12 bases between them. CDR1 and CDR2 (germline): LNHDA, SQIVND (reference sequence). The CDR3 coding sequence is TGTGCCAGTAGTATAGCGGGGCCAAGGGACGAGCAGTACTTC. Translated, it gives CASSIAGPRDEQYF. Full variable domain (rest looked up from reference TRBV19 and TRBJ2-7): DGGITQSPKYLFRKEGQNVTLSCEQNLNHDAMYWYRQDPGQGLRLIYYSQIVNDFQKGDIAEGYSVSREKKESFPLTVTSAQKNPTAFYLCASSIAGPRDEQYFGPGTRLTVT.